This T cell receptor (beta chain) comes out of a study of cytomegalovirus exposure and HLA in healthy donors. As for the study in general: There were some 120 million unique TCR beta sequences, drawn from 180 million or so T cells, in an earlier analysis. Assignment to the Caucasian-associated ancestry cluster applied to 75% to 85% of the approximately 400 genotyped donors.

The PCR was carried out with 60 Vbeta primers and 13 Jbeta primers. Measured with immunoSEQ multiplex PCR; TCRdb has only the in-frame clones, and not every one. The data show 150,000 or so clones, almost 80% seen once. A few counts support this clone. What it binds is not known. V was cut by 0 bases and J by 5 bases, with 13 bases left in between. This CDR3 has 15 amino acids. Germline V gene sequence: CDR1 SGHTA, CDR2 FQGTGA. Study-wide results and limits: Roughly even sequencing depth across donors was the assumption behind the presence/absence analyses. Productive status was seen about 90% or about 30% of the time for most TCR beta V segments in an earlier analysis.

The sequence came from a man younger than 40 in good health and CMV-seronegative. Sequenced material: PBMCs. J is TRBJ2-5 and V is TRBV7-3; possibly TRBD2 for D (5 bases). The CDR3 here is CASSLTRDVGETQYF. CDR3 coding DNA: TGTGCCAGCAGCTTAACTCGGGATGTGGGGGAGACCCAGTACTTC. Filled out from reference TRBV7-3 and TRBJ2-5, the complete variable domain reads GAGVSQTPSNKVTEKGKYVELRCDPISGHTALYWYRQSLGQGPEFLIYFQGTGAADDSGLPNDRFFAVRPEGSVSTLKIQRTERGDSAVYLCASSLTRDVGETQYFGPGTRLLVL.